This T cell receptor (beta chain) was recorded in a study of CXCR3-negative and CXCR3-positive naive CD8 T cells. Study-level information: Cumulative TRB read yield was approximately 135 million, averaging about 1.5 +/- 0.3 million per library.

This CDR3 contains 14 residues. Researchers prepared the TRB cDNA libraries using 5' RACE with UMI labels. TCRdb re-called the 5' RACE reads and shows each CDR3 protein once, DNA omitted. Here the sample table reports under 90,000 distinct CDR3 sequences. The study sorted every CD8+ T cell subset in triplicate at 250,000 to 300,000 cells each. As regards this clonotype: The antigen remains unidentified.

General study results and limits: Relative to memory CD8+ cells, whose diversity was much lower, both naive subsets had comparably high diversity. CXCR3-positive naive cells carried more hydrophobic TRB CDR3s than CXCR3-negative naive cells did. Similar TRBV-TRBJ gene usage was seen in naive CXCR3-negative and CXCR3-positive cells, but not in memory cells.

The TCR sequence derives from a human donor in good health. Some clones in this sample may be carry-over from other donors' samples. Source material: naive CXCR3+ CD8+ T cells from blood. Sample subset: CD45RO-CCR7+CD27+CD95- naive CD8+ T cells expressing CXCR3 (TNR3+). V and J are TRBV12-3 or TRBV12-4 and TRBJ2-7. The CDR3 spells CASSLAPEAYKQYF.